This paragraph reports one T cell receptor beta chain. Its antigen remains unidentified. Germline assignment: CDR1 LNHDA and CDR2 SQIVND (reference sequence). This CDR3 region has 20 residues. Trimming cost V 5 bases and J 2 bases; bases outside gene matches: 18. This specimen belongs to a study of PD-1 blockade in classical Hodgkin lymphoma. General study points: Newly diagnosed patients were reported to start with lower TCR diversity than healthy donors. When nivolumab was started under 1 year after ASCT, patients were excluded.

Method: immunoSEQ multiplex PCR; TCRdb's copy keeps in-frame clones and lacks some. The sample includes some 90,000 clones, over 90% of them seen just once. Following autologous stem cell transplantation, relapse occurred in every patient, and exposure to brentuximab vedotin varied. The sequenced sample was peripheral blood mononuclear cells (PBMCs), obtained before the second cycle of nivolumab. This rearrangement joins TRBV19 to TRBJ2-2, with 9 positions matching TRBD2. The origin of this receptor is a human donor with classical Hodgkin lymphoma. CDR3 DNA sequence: TGTGCCAGTAGTCCGTCCGGGGCTAGCGGGGCCTCCTTTAACACCGGGGAGCTGTTTTTT. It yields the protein CASSPSGASGASFNTGELFF.